These T cell receptor beta chains were read from a single sample in a study of cytotoxic CD8 clonotypes in ibrutinib-treated CLL. Measured with immunoSEQ multiplex PCR; TCRdb has only the in-frame clones, and not every one. The sample has hundreds of thousands of clones; 70% are singletons. Material: PBMCs, obtained after 24 months of ibrutinib treatment. Every receptor here comes from a human donor with chronic lymphocytic leukemia. CDR3s include the opening cysteine and the closing phenylalanine or tryptophan. The D gene is left open where the match is weak. Clone size is stated in some rows and not others, as once, few, many or a class when expanded.

clone size	V gene	D gene	J gene	CDR3 DNA	CDR3 protein
few	TRBV2	TRBD1	TRBJ2-7	TGTGCCAGCAGTTGGGACAGTCGTGTCGAGCAGTACTTC	CASSWDSRVEQYF
.	TRBV11-2	TRBD2	TRBJ2-7	TGTGCCAGCAGCTTAGATCAGAGGGGACTATCAGCCTACGAGCAGTACTTC	CASSLDQRGLSAYEQYF
.	TRBV11-1	TRBD2	TRBJ2-3	TGTGCCAGCAGCTTGGGACTAGCGGAATACACAGATACGCAGTATTTT	CASSLGLAEYTDTQYF
.	TRBV5-6	.	TRBJ1-1	TGTGCCAGCAGCCCCCTGTCCAGCGAGGGGAACACTGAAGCTTTCTTT	CASSPLSSEGNTEAFF
.	TRBV18	TRBD1	TRBJ1-5	TGTGCCAGCTCGGCGGGACAGATGTACAATCAGCCCCAGCATTTT	CASSAGQMYNQPQHF
.	TRBV9	TRBD1	TRBJ1-3	TGTGCCAGCAGCGTGTCGACAGGGGGCCCTGGAAACACCATATATTTT	CASSVSTGGPGNTIYF
.	TRBV9	TRBD2	TRBJ2-1	TGTGCCAGCAGCGTAGCTAGCGCTAGCGGGATCTATGAGCAGTTCTTC	CASSVASASGIYEQFF
once	TRBV18	TRBD2	TRBJ2-1	TGTGCCAGCTCACCATCTAGCGGGAGTTATAGTGAGCAGTTCTTC	CASSPSSGSYSEQFF
.	TRBV4-2	.	TRBJ2-7	TGTGCCAGCAGCCTCAGGACGGAAGACCACTACGAGCAGTACTTC	CASSLRTEDHYEQYF
.	TRBV12-5	.	TRBJ2-3	TGTGCTAGTGGCTTAAACACAGATACGCAGTATTTT	CASGLNTDTQYF
.	TRBV27	.	TRBJ2-1	TGTGCCAGCAGTCCCGGGGTAGCGGCAGACAATGAGCAGTTCTTC	CASSPGVAADNEQFF
.	TRBV19	.	TRBJ1-1	TGTGCCAGTAGTATTGTGGCGGAAGGGAACACTGAAGCTTTCTTT	CASSIVAEGNTEAFF
.	TRBV5-1	.	TRBJ2-6	TGCGCCAGCAGCTCCAGGGATTCTGGGGCCAACGTCCTGACTTTC	CASSSRDSGANVLTF
few	TRBV4-2	TRBD2	TRBJ2-1	TGTGCCAGCAGCCAAGATAGGTCGGCGGGAGGTGTCAATGAGCAGTTCTTC	CASSQDRSAGGVNEQFF
once	TRBV7-9	TRBD2	TRBJ2-1	TGTGCCAGCAGCCTGCTAGCGGGAGGGAATGAGCAGTTCTTC	CASSLLAGGNEQFF
few	TRBV5-1	.	TRBJ2-3	TGCGCCAGCAGCTCGAGCTCTGGGGCAGATACGCAGTATTTT	CASSSSSGADTQYF
.	TRBV19	.	TRBJ2-2	TGTGCCAGTAGTGTTAGGGACACCTTCACCGGGGAGCTGTTTTTT	CASSVRDTFTGELFF
.	TRBV14	.	TRBJ1-2	TGTGCCAGCAGCTCGCAGGGCTATGGCTACACCTTC	CASSSQGYGYTF
.	TRBV6-5	.	TRBJ2-5	TGTGCCAGCAGCCTTGACAAAGAGACCCAGTACTTC	CASSLDKETQYF
.	TRBV2	.	TRBJ2-5	TGTGCCAGCAGCCCATCGAGCAACCAAGAGACCCAGTACTTC	CASSPSSNQETQYF
few	TRBV6-6	.	TRBJ2-1	TGTGCCAGCATGTTAGGCTCTTCGGGGTACAATGAGCAGTTCTTC	CASMLGSSGYNEQFF
.	TRBV28	TRBD1	TRBJ2-7	TGTGCCAGCAGTACAGGGGGCCCCTACGAGCAGTACTTC	CASSTGGPYEQYF
.	TRBV19	TRBD2	TRBJ2-7	TGTGCCAGTAGTATTGGGGGGGACGAGCAGTACTTC	CASSIGGDEQYF
few	TRBV2	.	TRBJ2-7	TGTGCCATCAACCCAGGGGCCTACGAGCAGTACTTC	CAINPGAYEQYF
few	TRBV19	.	TRBJ2-3	TGTGCCAGTACCGCCCCCGGAAAAGCAAGAGATACGCAGTATTTT	CASTAPGKARDTQYF
.	TRBV7-9	.	TRBJ1-1	TGTGCCAGCAGCTTACGGGGGCAGTCTCACACTGAAGCTTTCTTT	CASSLRGQSHTEAFF
few	TRBV7-9	.	TRBJ1-4	TGTGCCAGCAGCTTATGGATTGCAACTAATGAAAAACTGTTTTTT	CASSLWIATNEKLFF
.	TRBV11-2	.	TRBJ2-7	TGTGCCAGCAGCCGGTATATCTACGAGCAGTACTTC	CASSRYIYEQYF
.	TRBV5-1	TRBD2	TRBJ2-7	TGCGCCAGCAGCCCTGGACTAGCGACCTACGAGCAGTACTTC	CASSPGLATYEQYF
.	TRBV4-2	.	TRBJ1-5	TGTGCCAGCAGCTATCGGGGTGGCAATCAGCCCCAGCATTTT	CASSYRGGNQPQHF
few	TRBV5-1	TRBD1	TRBJ1-3	TGCGCCAGCAGCTTGGGGGACAGGTCCTCTGGAAACACCATATATTTT	CASSLGDRSSGNTIYF
.	TRBV6-5	.	TRBJ2-1	TGTGCCAGCAGTTATTTACAGCCGGGGAATGAGCAGTTCTTC	CASSYLQPGNEQFF
.	TRBV9	TRBD2	TRBJ2-3	TGTGCCAGCAGCGCCGGACTAGCGGGAGCAGATACGCAGTATTTT	CASSAGLAGADTQYF
.	TRBV5-1	.	TRBJ2-6	TGCGCCAGCAGCTTGTCGGGGGCTGGGGCCAACGTCCTGACTTTC	CASSLSGAGANVLTF
.	TRBV5-6	.	TRBJ1-1	TGTGCCAGCAGCCCCGGTTCAGGGCACACTGAAGCTTTCTTT	CASSPGSGHTEAFF
.	TRBV6-1	.	TRBJ1-2	TGTGCCAGCAGTGAAGCCAGGGCTACGGGTAACTATGGCTACACCTTC	CASSEARATGNYGYTF
.	TRBV28	.	TRBJ2-7	TGTGCCAGCAACACGTTGGGGACCAGCTCCTACGAGCAGTACTTC	CASNTLGTSSYEQYF
.	TRBV29-1	.	TRBJ1-1	TGCAGCGTCGGATCTAGGAACACTGAAGCTTTCTTT	CSVGSRNTEAFF
.	TRBV20-1	TRBD1	TRBJ1-1	TGCAGTGCTAGGGGACAGTTTGAAGCTTTCTTT	CSARGQFEAFF
once	TRBV18	.	TRBJ2-7	TGTGCCAGCTCACGGACAGAGCCCTACGAGCAGTACTTC	CASSRTEPYEQYF
few	TRBV27	TRBD1	TRBJ1-2	TGTGCCAGCGGACAGGGGGCCTATGGCTACACCTTC	CASGQGAYGYTF
.	TRBV11-2	TRBD2	TRBJ2-2	TGTGCCAGCAGCCTAAGAAACACCGGGACTAGAACCGGGGAGCTGTTTTTT	CASSLRNTGTRTGELFF
.	TRBV7-2	.	TRBJ2-7	TGTGCCAGCAGCTTAGGACGGGGACGGAGCCCCTACGAGCAGTACTTC	CASSLGRGRSPYEQYF